This T cell receptor (beta chain) was identified in a study of cytomegalovirus exposure and HLA in healthy donors. Primers: 60 Vbeta forward and 13 Jbeta reverse. Sequenced by immunoSEQ multiplex PCR; TCRdb stores in-frame clones only, minus some. The sample includes 200,000 to 300,000 clones, about four fifths of them seen just once. The V end lost 3 bases, the J end lost 5 bases, and 12 bases lay between the germline ends. CDR3 length: 14 residues. CDR1 is KGHSH, CDR2 LQKENI, per germline. This sequence originates from a middle-aged woman in good health and CMV-seropositive. Sequencing input: PBMCs. This chain uses TRBV18 with TRBJ2-3; no firm D call. The CDR3 nucleotides are TGTGCCAGCTCACCCTCCATAGAGGTAGATACGCAGTATTTT. It codes for CASSPSIEVDTQYF. The whole variable domain, filled in from reference TRBV18 and TRBJ2-3, reads NAGVMQNPRHLVRRRGQEARLRCSPMKGHSHVYWYRQLPEEGLKFMVYLQKENIIDESGMPKERFSAEFPKEGPSILRIQQVVRGDSAAYFCASSPSIEVDTQYFGPGTRLTVL.